These 28 T cell receptor beta chains originate from one sample sequenced in a study of blood T cell repertoires in COVID-19. The protocol was immunoSEQ multiplex PCR, while the TCRdb copy is restricted to in-frame clones and leaves out a portion. The sample yields roughly 200,000 clones, around 85% seen once. The sequencing input was peripheral blood. The receptors come from a man in his fifties who had recovered from COVID-19.

This clone appeared a few times. The chain has TRBV27 and TRBJ2-7; tentatively, D is TRBD1 (6 bases). CDR1 MNHEY and CDR2 SMNVEV come from the germline V gene (reference sequence). The CDR3 is made up of 15 amino acids. Deletions cut 6 bases from V and 4 bases from J, with 19 bases between. This CDR3 reads CASRLTPGQTYEQYF. The CDR3 DNA reads as TGTGCCAGCAGACTTACCCCTGGACAGACATACGAGCAGTACTTC.

This clone was picked up one time. The chain employs TRBV7-9 and TRBJ1-5; 7 bases line up with TRBD1. Losses at the gene ends were 5 bases for V and 3 bases for J; bases not matched to a gene: 7. This CDR3 spans 15 amino acids. Germline CDR1 is SEHNR and CDR2 is FQNEAQ (reference sequence). The CDR3 reads CASSRDRVPNQPQHF. In DNA, the CDR3 is TGTGCCAGCAGCCGAGACAGGGTACCCAATCAGCCCCAGCATTTT.

V usage is TRBV10-1 and J usage is TRBJ1-1; 10 bases fit TRBD1. Per germline, CDR1 WNHNN and CDR2 SYGVQD (reference sequence). The CDR3 totals 17 residues. J gave up 3 bases and V 3 bases, and 10 bases lay outside the gene matches. CDR3 in DNA: TGCGCCAGCAGTGATAGGTTCCGACAGGGGGCGCACACTGAAGCTTTCTTT. This gives the protein CASSDRFRQGAHTEAFF.

The chain employs TRBV19 and TRBJ2-1; 7 nucleotides match TRBD2. CDR1 LNHDA and CDR2 SQIVND come from the germline V gene (reference sequence). V was clipped by 4 bases and J by 2 bases; unmatched bases: 5. The CDR3 consists of 15 residues. The CDR3 loop is CASSREREPYNEQFF. The CDR3 DNA reads as TGTGCCAGTAGTAGGGAGCGGGAACCCTACAATGAGCAGTTCTTC.

This clone was found once. The chain employs TRBV5-1 and TRBJ1-1; 8 positions agree with TRBD1. Trimming took 4 bases from V and 2 from J; bases not matched to a gene: 7. The CDR3 contains 15 residues. Germline loops: CDR1 SGHRS, CDR2 YFSETQ. The CDR3 nucleotides are TGCGCCAGCAGCCCAGGGGGCGAGATAAACACTGAAGCTTTCTTT. This encodes CASSPGGEINTEAFF.

The CDR3 sequence is CASSSDSRGQFF. The DNA of the CDR3 is TGTGCCAGCAGCTCGGACTCTCGTGGGCAGTTCTTC. This chain links TRBV7-2 with TRBJ2-1; weak D call: TRBD2 (5 bases). The V gene lost 4 bases and the J gene lost 12 bases, with 13 bases spanning the gap. Germline-derived CDR1 and CDR2 are SGHTA and FQGNSA. The CDR3 length is 12 residues.

The V gene is TRBV4-3, the J gene TRBJ2-2; 11 bases agree with TRBD2. CDR1 and CDR2 (germline): LGHNA, YSLEER. CDR3 length equals 16 residues. The junction had 3 bases not matched to a gene; V was cut back by 4 bases and J by 2 bases. CDR3 sequence reads: CASSRRLAGNTGELFF. DNA of the CDR3: TGCGCCAGCAGCCGCAGACTAGCGGGAAACACCGGGGAGCTGTTTTTT.

The genes are TRBV30 and TRBJ2-1; 9 bases map to TRBD1. Germline assignment: CDR1 GTSNPN and CDR2 SVGIG (reference sequence). V gave up 2 bases and J gave up 15 bases; unmatched junction bases: 11. This CDR3 has 13 residues. The CDR3 is CAWSLGTGSPMFF. CDR3 DNA sequence: TGTGCCTGGAGTTTAGGGACAGGGAGTCCGATGTTCTTC.

In this sample, this clone turned up a few times. The gene calls are TRBV30 and TRBJ1-2; 9 nucleotides agree with TRBD1. Germline lookup yields CDR1 GTSNPN and CDR2 SVGIG (reference sequence). V was clipped by 2 bases and J by 7 bases; unmatched bases: 2. The CDR3 covers 12 residues. CDR3 region: CAWSRDRVGYTF. The CDR3 DNA sequence: TGTGCCTGGAGTCGGGACAGGGTTGGCTACACCTTC.

V usage is TRBV5-4 and J usage is TRBJ1-2; 8 bases are a match to TRBD1. The CDR3 consists of 13 residues. Trimming removed 4 bases from V and 4 bases from J; junction bases left unmatched: 3. Germline CDR1 reads SGHNT; CDR2 reads YYREEE (reference sequence). CDR3 amino acids: CASSVDRGYGYTF. In nucleotides, the CDR3 is TGTGCCAGCAGCGTTGACAGGGGCTATGGCTACACCTTC. The whole variable domain, remainder taken from reference TRBV5-4 and TRBJ1-2, is ETGVTQSPTHLIKTRGQQVTLRCSSQSGHNTVSWYQQALGQGPQFIFQYYREEENGRGNFPPRFSGLQFPNYSSELNVNALELDDSALYLCASSVDRGYGYTFGSGTRLTVV.

The V gene is TRBV2, the J gene TRBJ1-4, with TRBD1 matching 9 bases. The length of the CDR3 is 14 residues. CDR1 SNHLY and CDR2 FYNNEI come from the germline V gene. Trimming took 4 bases from V and 7 from J; bases not matched to a gene: 4. This CDR3 reads CASSVDRGREKLFF. The CDR3 DNA follows: TGTGCCAGCAGTGTGGACAGGGGTCGTGAAAAACTGTTTTTT.

This chain links TRBV6-5 with TRBJ1-3, with unresolved D. V was clipped by 4 bases and J by 3 bases, with 10 bases between them. This CDR3 contains 14 residues. CDR1 and CDR2 (germline): MNHEY, SVGAGI. In DNA, the CDR3 is TGTGCCAGCAGTTCCCCGGAGGGTGGAAACACCATATATTTT. Translated: CASSSPEGGNTIYF.

The J gene is TRBJ1-1, the V gene TRBV28; 9 bases are shared with TRBD1. J lost 2 bases, V lost 3 bases, and 7 bases had no gene match. Germline V gene data show CDR1 as MDHEN and CDR2 as SYDVKM. This CDR3 is 16 amino acids long. This CDR3 reads CASSFHRGLLNTEAFF. DNA for the CDR3: TGTGCCAGCAGTTTCCACAGGGGGCTTTTAAACACTGAAGCTTTCTTT. Looking up the rest from reference TRBV28 and TRBJ1-1 gives the full variable domain: DVKVTQSSRYLVKRTGEKVFLECVQDMDHENMFWYRQDPGLGLRLIYFSYDVKMKEKGDIPEGYSVSREKKERFSLILESASTNQTSMYLCASSFHRGLLNTEAFFGQGTRLTVV.

This chain links TRBV6-5 with TRBJ2-3; 9 nucleotides agree with TRBD2. The trim removed 0 bases at V and 4 bases at J, leaving 2 bases unmatched. Germline CDR1 is MNHEY and CDR2 is SVGAGI. This CDR3 contains 15 residues. The DNA for the CDR3 is TGTGCCAGCAGTTACTCAGCGGGAGGATCAGATACGCAGTATTTT. This codes for CASSYSAGGSDTQYF.

The rearrangement joins TRBV10-3 to TRBJ2-7; 7 nucleotides align to TRBD2. The V gene end was trimmed by 8 bases and the J gene end by 5 bases; junction bases not matched to a gene: 6. The CDR3 length is 12 residues. Germline V gene lookup returns CDR1 ENHRY and CDR2 SYGVKD. CDR3 loop: CAIRLASDEQYF. The CDR3 DNA reads as TGTGCCATCCGACTAGCATCGGACGAGCAGTACTTC.

The chain recombines TRBV5-1 with TRBJ2-5; a weak D match, TRBD1 (5 bases). Germline V CDR1 and CDR2: SGHRS, YFSETQ. The CDR3 spans 14 residues. The germline V and J ends were trimmed by 6 bases and 7 bases, with 19 bases remaining between them. CDR3 loop: CASNLETGLGTQYF. The CDR3 region has the DNA TGCGCCAGCAACCTGGAAACAGGCCTCGGGACCCAGTACTTC.

This chain links TRBV5-1 with TRBJ2-1, with 7 positions matching TRBD2. The CDR3 is 15 residues long. The V gene end was trimmed by 4 bases and the J gene end by 5 bases; junction bases not matched to a gene: 9. Germline-derived CDR1 and CDR2 are SGHRS and YFSETQ. CDR3 nucleotides: TGCGCCAGCAGCCCGGGGCCTAGCGGCAACAATGAGCAGTTCTTC. Amino acid sequence: CASSPGPSGNNEQFF.

The rearrangement links TRBV2 to TRBJ2-3, with 7 bases matching TRBD2. This CDR3 comprises 11 residues. V lost 9 bases, J lost 8 bases, and 5 bases stayed unmatched. Germline CDR1 reads SNHLY; CDR2 reads FYNNEI. DNA for the CDR3: TGTGCCAGGGGGGAGGGCCCTACGCAGTATTTT. It translates to CARGEGPTQYF.

The chain combines TRBV29-1 with TRBJ2-4; 7 nucleotides match TRBD2. In germline, CDR1 is SQVTM, CDR2 ANQGSEA. V was clipped by 3 bases and J by 2 bases; unmatched bases: 13. CDR3 length equals 17 residues. The CDR3, as DNA: TGCAGCGTTGAGGCCTCAAGCGGGGAGTGGTCCAAAAACATTCAGTACTTC. Translating it yields CSVEASSGEWSKNIQYF.

The chain is built from TRBV2 and TRBJ2-7; the D gene is possibly TRBD1 (5 bases). The CDR3 length is 15 residues. Germline V CDR1 and CDR2: SNHLY, FYNNEI. Trimming removed 2 bases at V and 3 bases at J, with 14 bases between. CDR3 nucleotides: TGTGCCAGCAGTGAAAGTCAGGGCGTTGGCTACGAGCAGTACTTC. Residues: CASSESQGVGYEQYF.

V is TRBV9 and J is TRBJ2-7; 8 bases are a match to TRBD2. The CDR3 loop spans 14 amino acids. With V trimmed by 4 bases and J by 2 bases, 5 bases remained unmatched. The germline gives CDR1 SGDLS, CDR2 YYNGEE. The CDR3 sequence: CASSPRLATYEQYF. In DNA form, the CDR3 reads TGTGCCAGCAGCCCTAGACTAGCGACCTACGAGCAGTACTTC.

The chain carries TRBV27 and TRBJ1-3; D is unclear. CDR3 length: 13 amino acids. The V end lost 0 bases, the J end lost 4 bases, and 4 bases lay between the germline ends. The germline V gene encodes CDR1 MNHEY and CDR2 SMNVEV (reference sequence). The CDR3 spells CASSLSQGNTIYF. The CDR3 region has the DNA TGTGCCAGCAGTTTATCCCAGGGAAACACCATATATTTT.

The rearrangement links TRBV2 to TRBJ2-7; TRBD1 matches at 7 bases. The CDR3 has 15 residues. CDR1 is SNHLY and CDR2 is FYNNEI in the germline V gene. The V gene end was trimmed by 5 bases and the J gene end by 3 bases; junction bases not matched to a gene: 10. Here the CDR3 DNA reads TGTGCCAGCAGTCCCACCCCGGACAGGTACTACGAGCAGTACTTC. It is translated as CASSPTPDRYYEQYF.

This chain uses TRBV4-1 with TRBJ2-1, with 7 nucleotides matching TRBD2. The CDR3 sequence is 18 residues long. The germline CDR1 and CDR2 sequences are MGHRA and YSYEKL. J was trimmed by 7 bases and V by 0 bases; bases with no gene match: 15. The CDR3 protein is CASSQEIEAASGLNEQFF. CDR3 coding DNA: TGCGCCAGCAGCCAAGAGATCGAGGCGGCTAGCGGCTTGAATGAGCAGTTCTTC.

The chain recombines TRBV6-2 or TRBV6-3 with TRBJ1-5; TRBD1 aligns across 8 bases. The CDR3 is 15 residues long. Per germline, CDR1 MNHEY and CDR2 SVGEGT. The J segment lost 8 bases and the V segment lost 5 bases, leaving 11 bases of the junction unmatched. The CDR3 loop reads CASSQSDRGQEPQHF. CDR3 sequence (DNA): TGTGCCAGCAGTCAGTCCGACAGGGGACAAGAGCCCCAGCATTTT.

This chain uses TRBV29-1 with TRBJ1-2; TRBD1 aligns across 9 bases. This CDR3 contains 14 residues. Germline V gene data show CDR1 as SQVTM and CDR2 as ANQGSEA. Losses at the gene ends were 4 bases for V and 4 bases for J; bases not matched to a gene: 7. Here the CDR3 DNA reads TGCAGCGTTGTTGAGGACAGGGGCTTCTATGGCTACACCTTC. This gives the protein CSVVEDRGFYGYTF.

V and J are TRBV5-1 and TRBJ2-5, with 8 bases that match TRBD2. J lost 4 bases, V lost 6 bases, and 5 bases had no gene match. The germline V gene has CDR1 SGHRS and CDR2 YFSETQ. The CDR3 sequence is 13 residues long. The CDR3, as DNA: TGCGCCAGCACCCTAGCGGGTGGAGAGACCCAGTACTTC. This gives the protein CASTLAGGETQYF.

This rearrangement joins TRBV7-9 to TRBJ2-1, with 13 bases fitting TRBD2. V trimming: 5 bases; J trimming: 11 bases; junction bases outside the gene matches: 6. The CDR3 is 14 amino acids. Looked up from germline, CDR1 is SEHNR and CDR2 is FQNEAQ (reference sequence). CDR3 nucleotides: TGTGCCAGCAGCCCGGGACTAGCGGGATGGAAGCAGTTCTTC. Translated: CASSPGLAGWKQFF.